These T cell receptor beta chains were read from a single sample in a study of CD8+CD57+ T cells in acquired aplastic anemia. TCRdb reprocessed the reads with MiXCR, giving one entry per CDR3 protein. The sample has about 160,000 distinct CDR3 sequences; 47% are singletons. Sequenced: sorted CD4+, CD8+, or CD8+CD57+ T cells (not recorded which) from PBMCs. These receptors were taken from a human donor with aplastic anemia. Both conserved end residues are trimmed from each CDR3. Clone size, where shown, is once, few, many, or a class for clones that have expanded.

ASSGTGGTHEQF TRBV2 - 12
ASSSQGPDTQY TRBV12-3/TRBV12-4 - 11
ASSTITGQAGYEQY TRBV27 many 14
ASSGHSGANVLT TRBV6-2/TRBV6-3 - 12
AISVRPDSTYEQY TRBV10-3 few 13
SADPGRDYNEQF TRBV20-1 many 12
ASSSPGGAKTQY TRBV7-8 - 12
ASSRNRDRGSPLH TRBV7-9 - 13
ASSFGTGNTIY TRBV5-1 many 11
ASSGQGSSYNEQF TRBV11-1 - 13
ASSTYRSHEQY TRBV7-6 - 11
SAISGSVDEQY TRBV20-1 many 11
AISLMQGGGYT TRBV10-3 - 11
ASSVVSSPGELF TRBV9 many 12
ASSRGLLYEQY TRBV3-1 few 11
ASSDRTSRAYEQY TRBV2 few 13
ATSRDRLAVEKLF TRBV15 - 13